This TCR beta chain originates from a study of blood T cell repertoires in COVID-19. Study-level information: Material from acute and convalescent COVID-19 was sourced from the United States, Italy and Spain.

V was cut by 4 bases and J by 2 bases, with 10 bases left in between. The germline V gene has CDR1 SNHLY and CDR2 FYNNEI. This CDR3 is 14 amino acids long. Cohort allocation depended upon clinical history that participants reported. Data came from immunoSEQ multiplex PCR; TCRdb stores just in-frame clones and leaves some out. The data contain 230,000 or so clones, 86% of them singletons. The J gene is TRBJ2-3, the V gene TRBV2; TRBD1 is a possible D gene (6 bases). The sequence came from a middle-aged woman with acute COVID-19. Sample: PBMCs or T cells enriched from blood (not recorded which). CDR3: CASSVDRDTDTQYF. CDR3 sequence (DNA): TGTGCCAGCAGTGTGGACAGAGACACAGATACGCAGTATTTT.